This T cell receptor beta chain is drawn from a study of Ad26.COV2.S vaccination and SARS-CoV-2 variants. Treatment: over 15 received Ad26.COV2.S at low or high dose, single or two shots; several received placebo; per-sample allocation not given. Vaccine and placebo recipients were sampled on day 63 after the first injection. Data came from immunoSEQ multiplex PCR; TCRdb stores just in-frame clones and leaves some out. Of about 350,000 clones listed, 80% to 90% are singletons. V was cut by 1 base and J by 5 bases, with 17 bases left in between. CDR1 and CDR2 (germline): KGHSH, LQKENI. The CDR3 covers 16 residues.

The chain links TRBV18 to TRBJ1-1, with TRBD1 as a possible D gene (6 bases). The clonotype originates from a person aged 18-60 years who received the Ad26.COV2.S COVID-19 vaccine or a placebo. This material consisted of peripheral blood, taken in a trial of Ad26.COV2.S vaccine versus placebo. CDR3 sequence: CASSPQNKGGRTEAFF. CDR3 DNA sequence: TGTGCCAGCTCACCACAAAACAAGGGGGGCCGGACTGAAGCTTTCTTT.